The T cell receptor beta chain under discussion was sequenced for a study of blood T cell repertoires in COVID-19. The assay was immunoSEQ multiplex PCR, and TCRdb's table has in-frame clones only and misses some. The sample lists around 140,000 clones, roughly 88% occurring once. The sequenced sample consisted of peripheral blood. This receptor was identified in a woman in her forties or fifties with acute or convalescent COVID-19.

CDR3 loop: CASSPGSGNYGYTF. CDR3 coding DNA: TGTGCCAGCAGCCCCGGTAGCGGTAACTATGGCTACACCTTC. The chain couples TRBV11-2 to TRBJ1-2, with D unclear. V was trimmed by 5 bases and J by 1 base, leaving 11 bases between them. CDR3 length equals 14 residues. Germline-derived CDR1 and CDR2 are SGHAT and FQNNGV.